This entry lists 25 T cell receptor beta chains sequenced from one sample in a study of post-analysis software for immune sequencing data. Carried by the TCR beta cDNA libraries were unique molecular identifiers. From the PCR reads, TCRdb called clonotypes with MiXCR, one entry per CDR3 protein. The sample carries 650,000 to 850,000 distinct CDR3 sequences, approximately 50% recorded once. Study results and limitations: Patients showed TRBV5-6, TRBV5-1 and TRBV20-1 among a few TRBV segments more frequent than in controls.

No cognate antigen is known for these TCRs. Sequencing was carried out using blood. Receptors originate from a girl aged 10-17 years with multiple sclerosis.

V usage is TRBV5-1 and J usage is TRBJ1-1, with 10 positions matching TRBD1. V dropped 4 bases and J dropped 0; count of bases not matched to a gene: 9. The CDR3 length is 17 residues. The germline V gene has CDR1 SGHRS and CDR2 YFSETQ. The CDR3 sequence: CASSRRGQGVLNTEAFF. CDR3 nucleotides: TGCGCCAGCAGCCGTCGAGGACAGGGGGTCTTGAACACTGAAGCTTTCTTT.

The V call is TRBV2, the J call TRBJ2-3; 14 bases map to TRBD2. In germline, CDR1 is SNHLY, CDR2 FYNNEI. This CDR3 is built from 16 residues. V trimming: 5 bases; J trimming: 3 bases; junction bases outside the gene matches: 4. CDR3 sequence reads: CASSTGTSGSTDTQYF. The CDR3 nucleotides read TGTGCCAGCAGTACCGGGACTAGCGGGAGTACAGATACGCAGTATTTT.

The J gene is TRBJ1-4, the V gene TRBV6-1, with 10 nucleotides matching TRBD1. The CDR3 totals 17 residues. Germline V gene lookup returns CDR1 MNHNS and CDR2 SASEGT. V was clipped by 6 bases and J by 7 bases; unmatched bases: 14. For the CDR3, the DNA is TGTGCCAGCAGCCCAGACGGGCCGGGACAGGGGTGTGAAAAACTGTTTTTT. Its translation: CASSPDGPGQGCEKLFF.

This clonotype was observed a few times. V and J are TRBV7-9 and TRBJ2-3; TRBD1 might be the D (6 bases). CDR1 and CDR2 (germline): SEHNR, FQNEAQ (reference sequence). There are 13 residues in the CDR3. V lost 11 bases, J lost 4 bases, and 16 bases lay in between. This CDR3 is CACGQRSADTQYF. Here the CDR3 DNA reads TGTGCCTGCGGACAGCGATCCGCAGATACGCAGTATTTT.

Regarding this clonotype: One base away lies a much larger clone, so this may be a sequencing read error. The chain combines TRBV25-1 with TRBJ2-1; 7 positions match TRBD2. The V gene end was trimmed by 4 bases and the J gene end by 7 bases; junction bases not matched to a gene: 10. Germline V gene data show CDR1 as MGHDK and CDR2 as SYGVNS. The length of the CDR3 is 15 residues. CDR3 residues: CASSAFAGAGNEQFF. The CDR3 DNA follows: TGTGCCAGCAGTGCATTTGCGGGAGCGGGAAATGAGCAGTTCTTC.

The J gene is TRBJ2-5, the V gene TRBV9; 10 bases are a match to TRBD2. The junction had 6 bases not matched to a gene; V was cut back by 2 bases and J by 5 bases. Germline lookup yields CDR1 SGDLS and CDR2 YYNGEE. The CDR3 runs 15 residues. The CDR3 reads CASSVSGRVLETQYF. The CDR3 nucleotides are TGTGCCAGCAGCGTCAGCGGGAGGGTTCTGGAGACCCAGTACTTC.

V usage is TRBV7-6 and J usage is TRBJ2-1; 10 positions agree with TRBD1. The CDR3 is 19 residues long. Trimming removed 1 base from V and 3 bases from J; junction bases left unmatched: 12. Germline loops: CDR1 SGHVS, CDR2 FNYEAQ. The CDR3 DNA is TGTGCCAGCAGCTTAGGGGGGACAGGGGTTGAGGAGCACTACAATGAGCAGTTCTTC. Translating gives CASSLGGTGVEEHYNEQFF.

J is TRBJ2-5 and V is TRBV28; perhaps TRBD2 as D (6 bases). Germline V gene lookup returns CDR1 MDHEN and CDR2 SYDVKM. The CDR3 is 15 residues long. V dropped 1 base and J dropped 2 bases, with 11 bases sitting between them. This chain's CDR3 is CASSLSGGGQETQYF. In nucleotides, the CDR3 is TGTGCCAGCAGTTTATCCGGGGGAGGTCAAGAGACCCAGTACTTC.

The rearrangement uses TRBV6-5 and TRBJ1-1, with D maybe TRBD1 (6 bases). CDR1 MNHEY and CDR2 SVGAGI come from the germline V gene. V was pared by 6 bases and J by 4 bases, with 15 bases between. CDR3 length: 14 amino acids. CDR3 sequence (DNA): TGTGCCAGCAGACCTACAGGGAGGGTCACTGAAGCTTTCTTT. Its protein is CASRPTGRVTEAFF.

This chain joins TRBV6-5 and TRBJ1-2; TRBD1 matches 9 bases. V lost 5 bases and J lost 0; bases outside the gene matches: 10. CDR3 length: 17 amino acids. From germline, CDR1 is MNHEY and CDR2 SVGAGI. The CDR3 coding sequence is TGTGCCAGCAGTCATTCGGGACAGGGAGAATCTAACTATGGCTACACCTTC. This encodes CASSHSGQGESNYGYTF.

Here the CDR3 DNA reads TGTGCCACCAGCATAGAAGGTCGGCAGCCCCAGCATTTT. This sequence encodes CATSIEGRQPQHF. The chain is built from TRBV15 and TRBJ1-5; D not certain. V shed 4 bases and J shed 7 bases, with 11 bases lying between them. CDR1 is LNHNV and CDR2 is YYDKDF in the germline V gene (reference sequence). The CDR3 runs 13 residues.

This chain connects TRBV6-5 to TRBJ2-7; D is perhaps TRBD1 or TRBD2 (5 bases each). V lost 0 bases, J lost 2 bases, and 11 bases lay in between. This CDR3 region has 15 residues. The germline CDR1 and CDR2 sequences are MNHEY and SVGAGI. CDR3 sequence: CASSYSGTVTYEQYF. The CDR3 nucleotides are TGTGCCAGCAGTTACTCCGGGACGGTGACCTACGAGCAGTACTTC.

The chain links TRBV29-1 to TRBJ1-2; 9 bases are shared with TRBD1. Germline-derived CDR1 and CDR2 are SQVTM and ANQGSEA. V dropped 6 bases and J dropped 3; count of bases not matched to a gene: 5. The CDR3 extends over 13 amino acids. The CDR3 reads CSVGDRVDYGYTF. DNA for the CDR3: TGCAGCGTAGGGGACAGGGTAGACTATGGCTACACCTTC.

This chain links TRBV20-1 with TRBJ1-6, with D tentatively TRBD1 (6 bases). Trimming took off 3 bases at V and 0 bases at J, with 12 bases between the two ends. The CDR3 runs 16 residues. CDR1 is DFQATT and CDR2 is SNEGSKA in the germline V gene (reference sequence). The CDR3 sequence is CSASKTGSSYNSPLHF. The CDR3 region has the DNA TGCAGTGCTAGCAAAACAGGGAGCTCCTATAATTCACCCCTCCACTTT.

The chain joins TRBV7-8 to TRBJ2-7, with a tentative D call TRBD2 (5 bases). This CDR3 has 15 residues. Germline lookup yields CDR1 SGHVS and CDR2 FQNEAQ. Trimming stripped 2 bases from V and 0 bases from J, with 11 bases between. The CDR3 DNA follows: TGTGCCAGCAGCTTAATTCAAGGGAGCTCCTACGAGCAGTACTTC. Translated: CASSLIQGSSYEQYF.

V and J are TRBV7-9 and TRBJ2-1; D may correspond to TRBD1 or TRBD2 (5 bases each). Germline loops: CDR1 SEHNR, CDR2 FQNEAQ (reference sequence). The CDR3 runs 14 residues. The V end was cut by 6 bases, the J end by 2 bases, with 11 bases between. Here the CDR3 reads CASSSGTPYNEQFF. The CDR3 nucleotides read TGTGCCAGCAGTTCCGGGACCCCCTACAATGAGCAGTTCTTC.

The chain links TRBV27 to TRBJ2-1; 7 positions agree with TRBD2. The CDR3 contains 13 residues. V gave up 9 bases and J gave up 0 bases; unmatched junction bases: 2. The V gene's germline CDR1 is MNHEY and CDR2 SMNVEV (reference sequence). CDR3 region: CASCGSSYNEQFF. The CDR3 DNA sequence: TGTGCCAGTTGCGGGAGCTCCTACAATGAGCAGTTCTTC.

The rearrangement links TRBV7-2 to TRBJ1-5, with a possible D match to TRBD1 (5 bases). The CDR3 loop spans 18 amino acids. Trimming removed 1 base from V and 0 bases from J, with 16 bases in between. CDR1 is SGHTA and CDR2 is FQGNSA in the germline V gene. This CDR3 reads CASSLVGGLAGSNQPQHF. CDR3 coding DNA: TGTGCCAGCAGCTTAGTCGGGGGTTTAGCGGGTAGCAATCAGCCCCAGCATTTT.

The table lists this clonotype with a few counts. For the CDR3, the DNA is TGTGCCAGCAGTGAAAGGGGCGGCGGCTATGGCTACACCTTC. It codes for CASSERGGGYGYTF. The V gene is TRBV2, the J gene TRBJ1-2; D may be TRBD1 (5 bases). Germline-derived CDR1 and CDR2 are SNHLY and FYNNEI. Trimming shortened V by 2 bases and J by 4 bases, and 11 bases separated the two germline ends. This CDR3 contains 14 residues.

The V gene is TRBV5-1, the J gene TRBJ2-7; 7 bases match TRBD1. The CDR3 consists of 15 residues. Germline CDR1 and CDR2: SGHRS and YFSETQ. V shed 4 bases, J shed 6 bases, and the junction held 13 bases outside the gene matches. CDR3 protein: CASSLLTGTVTEQYF. CDR3 nucleotide sequence: TGCGCCAGCAGCCTACTTACCGGGACAGTTACCGAGCAGTACTTC.

The chain carries TRBV7-3 and TRBJ2-2; D unclear. This CDR3 comprises 17 residues. Germline V lookup: CDR1 SGHTA, CDR2 FQGTGA. V gave up 1 base and J gave up 5 bases, with 17 bases separating them. The CDR3 DNA sequence: TGTGCCAGCAGCTTAAATGCCCCGATTTTGGGGACCGGGGAGCTGTTTTTT. The encoded protein is CASSLNAPILGTGELFF.

V gene TRBV12-3 or TRBV12-4 combines with J gene TRBJ1-2; 12 bases map to TRBD1. J lost 8 bases, V lost 6 bases, and 10 bases had no gene match. The CDR3 sequence is 15 residues long. CDR3 loop: CASSIRDRGPGGYTF. CDR3 bases: TGTGCCAGCAGCATTAGGGACAGGGGGCCGGGAGGCTACACCTTC.

This clonotype was counted once. The CDR3 DNA sequence: TGTGCCAGCTCACCAGATGTCGAAGCTTTCTTT. Protein sequence: CASSPDVEAFF. The chain joins TRBV18 to TRBJ1-1; D is ambiguous. Trimming removed 2 bases at V and 8 bases at J, with 6 bases between. CDR3 length: 11 residues. CDR1 and CDR2 from the germline V gene are KGHSH and LQKENI.

J is TRBJ2-5 and V is TRBV29-1; TRBD1 aligns across 8 bases. The CDR3 contains 14 residues. With 8 bases clipped from V and 1 base from J, the junction kept 9 bases outside the gene matches. Looked up from germline, CDR1 is SQVTM and CDR2 is ANQGSEA. The CDR3 loop reads CSSTGGQGQETQYF. As DNA, the CDR3 is TGCAGCTCCACAGGGGGGCAAGGCCAAGAGACCCAGTACTTC. Full variable domain (rest looked up from reference TRBV29-1 and TRBJ2-5): SAVISQKPSRDICQRGTSLTIQCQVDSQVTMMFWYRQQPGQSLTLIATANQGSEATYESGFVIDKFPISRPNLTFSTLTVSNMSPEDSSIYLCSSTGGQGQETQYFGPGTRLLVL.

The V and J genes are TRBV7-2 and TRBJ1-1; D remains unclear. Germline values: CDR1 SGHTA, CDR2 FQGNSA. V was shortened by 1 base and J by 6 bases, with 24 bases between the two germline ends. The CDR3 contains 18 residues. CDR3 residues: CASSLVASGRQPNSEAFF. CDR3 nucleotides: TGTGCCAGCAGCTTAGTAGCCTCCGGGCGGCAACCAAACTCTGAAGCTTTCTTT.